Below, 8 T cell receptor beta chains from the same sample are listed, as sequenced in a study of shared clonotypes between healthy human individuals. Assay: immunoSEQ multiplex PCR; the TCRdb copy retains only in-frame clones and omits some. The sample has approximately 1,000,000 clones, more than 75% seen once. Sequenced: memory CD4+ T cells from PBMCs. The subset is: CD45RA-negative fraction. The source is a man between 18 and 29 years old in good health. Some clones in this sample may be carry-over from other donors' samples.

This chain connects TRBV30 to TRBJ2-7, with D perhaps assigned TRBD1 or TRBD2 (5 bases each). Germline V gives CDR1 GTSNPN, CDR2 SVGIG (reference sequence). Trimming removed 0 bases at V and 6 bases at J, with 12 bases between. The CDR3 loop spans 13 amino acids. CDR3 coding DNA: TGTGCCTGGAGTGTAGAACAGGCGGGCGAGCAGTACTTC. This codes for CAWSVEQAGEQYF.

A single count supports this clone. J is TRBJ1-1 and V is TRBV28, with TRBD1 as a possible D gene (5 bases). Trimming took off 7 bases at V and 3 bases at J, with 18 bases between the two ends. This CDR3 comprises 15 residues. Germline V gene lookup returns CDR1 MDHEN and CDR2 SYDVKM. The CDR3 protein is CASTQVQGVDTEAFF. DNA for the CDR3: TGTGCCAGCACCCAGGTCCAGGGAGTGGACACTGAAGCTTTCTTT.

Concerning this clone itself: A far larger clone is one nucleotide away, so this likely arose from a read error. The rearrangement links TRBV25-1 to TRBJ2-1; no clear D gene. V lost 3 bases to trimming and J lost 5 bases, with 2 bases between them. Germline V gives CDR1 MGHDK, CDR2 SYGVNS. The CDR3 loop spans 11 amino acids. As DNA, the CDR3 is TGTGCCAGCAGTGATCACAATGAGCAGTTCTTC. Translation gives CASSDHNEQFF.

The CDR3 DNA reads TGCGCCAGCAGCTTGGGGACTAGCGGGAGATCAGATACGCAGTATTTT. Translated: CASSLGTSGRSDTQYF. The chain combines TRBV5-1 with TRBJ2-3, with TRBD2 matching 13 bases. Unmatched junction bases numbered 2, after V lost 0 bases and J lost 4 bases. CDR1 and CDR2 (germline): SGHRS, YFSETQ. This CDR3 spans 16 amino acids.

The CDR3 DNA reads as TGCGCCAGCAGCCAGGTCACCAACCGCCGACAGGGGGGTCTTTGGGGAAATCAGCCCCAGCATTTT. Translation: CASSQVTNRRQGGLWGNQPQHF. The chain uses TRBV4-1 and TRBJ1-5, with TRBD1 identical over 9 bases. V was pared by 3 bases and J by 4 bases, with 25 bases of the junction left unmatched. CDR1 MGHRA and CDR2 YSYEKL come from the germline V gene. This CDR3 region has 22 residues.

V is TRBV4-2 and J is TRBJ2-5; D may be TRBD1 (7 bases). The CDR3 totals 17 residues. Deletions cut 4 bases from V and 2 bases from J, with 20 bases between. The germline CDR1 and CDR2 sequences are LGHNA and YNFKEQ. This CDR3 is CASSPHRGTDRQETQYF. CDR3 nucleotides: TGTGCCAGCAGCCCTCATCGGGGGACAGACCGTCAAGAGACCCAGTACTTC.

The chain employs TRBV5-8 and TRBJ1-1, with D possibly being TRBD1 (5 bases). The V gene's germline CDR1 is SGHTS and CDR2 YDEGEE. V gave up 0 bases and J gave up 0 bases, with 12 bases separating them. CDR3 length: 16 residues. CDR3 bases: TGTGCCAGCAGCTTGGGAACGGGACTCCTGAACACTGAAGCTTTCTTT. Its protein is CASSLGTGLLNTEAFF.

V is TRBV27 and J is TRBJ2-7; 7 nucleotides line up with TRBD2. The CDR3 sequence is 15 residues long. V was pared by 3 bases and J by 0 bases, with 5 bases of the junction left unmatched. Germline V gene data show CDR1 as MNHEY and CDR2 as SMNVEV (reference sequence). CDR3 loop: CASSFQAGSSYEQYF. The CDR3 bases are TGTGCCAGCAGTTTCCAAGCGGGGAGCTCCTACGAGCAGTACTTC.